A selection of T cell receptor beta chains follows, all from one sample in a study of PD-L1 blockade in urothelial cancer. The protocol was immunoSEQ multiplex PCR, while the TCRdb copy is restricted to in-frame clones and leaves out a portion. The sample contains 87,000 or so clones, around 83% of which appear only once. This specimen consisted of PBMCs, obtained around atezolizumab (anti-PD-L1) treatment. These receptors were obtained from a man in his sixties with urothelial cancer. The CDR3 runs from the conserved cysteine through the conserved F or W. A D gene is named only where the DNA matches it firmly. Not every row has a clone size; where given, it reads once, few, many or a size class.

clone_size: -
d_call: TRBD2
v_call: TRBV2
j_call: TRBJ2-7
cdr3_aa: CASSDLGTSYEQYF
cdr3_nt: TGTGCCAGCAGTGACCTTGGGACTAGCTACGAGCAGTACTTC

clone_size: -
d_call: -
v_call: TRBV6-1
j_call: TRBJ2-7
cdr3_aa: CASTASPGYEQYF
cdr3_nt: TGTGCCAGCACGGCTAGCCCGGGGTACGAGCAGTACTTC

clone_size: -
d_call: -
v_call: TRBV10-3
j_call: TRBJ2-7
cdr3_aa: CAISGQSYEQYF
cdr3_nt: TGTGCCATCAGTGGACAGTCCTACGAGCAGTACTTC

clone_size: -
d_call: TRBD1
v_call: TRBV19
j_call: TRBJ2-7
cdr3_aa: CASSMTGSFSYEQYF
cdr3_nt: TGTGCCAGTAGTATGACAGGGTCCTTCTCCTACGAGCAGTACTTC

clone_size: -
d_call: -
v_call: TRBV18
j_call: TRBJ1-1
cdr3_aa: CASSPPVAGLFAEAFF
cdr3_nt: TGTGCCAGCTCACCACCAGTCGCAGGGCTTTTCGCTGAAGCTTTCTTT

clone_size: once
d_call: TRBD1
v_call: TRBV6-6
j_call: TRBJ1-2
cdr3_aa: CASSRDRVGGYTF
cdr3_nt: TGTGCCAGCAGCCGAGACAGGGTCGGCGGCTACACCTTC

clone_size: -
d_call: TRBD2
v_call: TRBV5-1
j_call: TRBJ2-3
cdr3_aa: CASSLRLAGGTSPYF
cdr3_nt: TGCGCCAGCAGCTTGAGACTAGCGGGAGGGACTTCTCCCTATTTT

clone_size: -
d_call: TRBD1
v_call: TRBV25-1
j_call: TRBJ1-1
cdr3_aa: CASSTRRTGGTEAFF
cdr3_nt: TGTGCCAGCAGTACACGTCGGACAGGGGGCACTGAAGCTTTCTTT

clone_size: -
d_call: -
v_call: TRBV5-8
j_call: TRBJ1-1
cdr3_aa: CASSPTTGFNVGGTEAFF
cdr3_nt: TGTGCCAGCAGCCCAACAACAGGGTTCAATGTCGGCGGCACTGAAGCTTTCTTT

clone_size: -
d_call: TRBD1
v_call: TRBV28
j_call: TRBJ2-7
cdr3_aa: CASSTGETYEQYF
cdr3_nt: TGTGCCAGCAGTACAGGGGAAACCTACGAGCAGTACTTC

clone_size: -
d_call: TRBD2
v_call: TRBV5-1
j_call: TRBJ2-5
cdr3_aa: CASSLADSGGPRETQYF
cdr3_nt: TGCGCCAGCAGCTTGGCCGATAGCGGGGGGCCTCGAGAGACCCAGTACTTC

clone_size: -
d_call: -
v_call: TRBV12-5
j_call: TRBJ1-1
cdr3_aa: CASGLQLNTEAFF
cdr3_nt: TGTGCTAGTGGTTTGCAGTTGAACACTGAAGCTTTCTTT

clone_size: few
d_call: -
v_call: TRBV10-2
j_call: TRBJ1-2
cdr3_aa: CASVTGRGYGYTF
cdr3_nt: TGCGCCAGCGTAACGGGGCGGGGCTATGGCTACACCTTC

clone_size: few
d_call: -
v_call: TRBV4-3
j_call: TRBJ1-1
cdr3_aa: CASSQDTAGEAFF
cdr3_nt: TGCGCCAGCAGCCAAGATACGGCAGGAGAAGCTTTCTTT

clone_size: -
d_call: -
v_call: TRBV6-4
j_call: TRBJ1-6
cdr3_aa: CASSDSGRGDHLPLHF
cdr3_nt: TGTGCCAGCAGTGACTCTGGCCGGGGGGATCATTTACCCCTCCACTTT

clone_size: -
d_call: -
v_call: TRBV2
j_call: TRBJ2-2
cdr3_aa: CASRQDRQSTGELFF
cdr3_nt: TGTGCCAGCAGGCAGGACAGACAAAGCACCGGGGAGCTGTTTTTT

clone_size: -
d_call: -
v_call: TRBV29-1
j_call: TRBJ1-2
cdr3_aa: CSGKTASNYGYTF
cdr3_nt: TGCAGCGGGAAGACAGCTTCCAACTATGGCTACACCTTC

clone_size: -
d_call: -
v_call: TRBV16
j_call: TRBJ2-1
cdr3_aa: CASSQSRGIGQFF
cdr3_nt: TGTGCCAGCAGCCAATCGAGAGGGATAGGGCAGTTCTTC

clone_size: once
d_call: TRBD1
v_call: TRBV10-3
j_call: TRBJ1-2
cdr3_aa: CAISPGQMSWNYGYTF
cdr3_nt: TGTGCCATCAGCCCGGGACAGATGTCCTGGAACTATGGCTACACCTTC

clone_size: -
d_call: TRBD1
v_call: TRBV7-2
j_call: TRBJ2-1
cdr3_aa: CASSLGAGRTGSYNEQFF
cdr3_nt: TGTGCCAGCAGCTTAGGGGCGGGAAGGACAGGGTCCTACAATGAGCAGTTCTTC

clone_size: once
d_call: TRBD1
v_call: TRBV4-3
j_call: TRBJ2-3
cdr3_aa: CASSHDRDRESADTQYF
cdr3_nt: TGCGCCAGCAGCCACGACCGGGACAGGGAGTCCGCAGATACGCAGTATTTT

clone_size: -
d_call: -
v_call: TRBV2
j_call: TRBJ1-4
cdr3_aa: CASSRGGLGKLFF
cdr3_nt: TGTGCCAGCAGTCGAGGGGGTCTTGGAAAACTGTTTTTT

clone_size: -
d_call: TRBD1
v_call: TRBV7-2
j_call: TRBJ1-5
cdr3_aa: CASSRTGGNQPQHF
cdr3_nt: TGTGCCAGCAGCCGGACAGGGGGCAATCAGCCCCAGCATTTT

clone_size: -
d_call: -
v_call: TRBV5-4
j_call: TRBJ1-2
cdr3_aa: CASRKTELNYGYTF
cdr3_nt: TGTGCCAGCAGAAAGACAGAACTAAACTATGGCTACACCTTC

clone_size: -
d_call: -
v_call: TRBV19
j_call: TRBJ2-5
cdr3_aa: CASSRSGQETQYF
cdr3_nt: TGTGCCAGTAGTAGGTCAGGACAAGAGACCCAGTACTTC

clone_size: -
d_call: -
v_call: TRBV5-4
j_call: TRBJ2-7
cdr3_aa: CASSLDRVYEQYF
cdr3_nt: TGTGCCAGCAGCTTGGACAGGGTCTACGAGCAGTACTTC

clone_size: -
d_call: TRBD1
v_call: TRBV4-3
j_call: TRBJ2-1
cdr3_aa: CASSRSTGGSYNEQFF
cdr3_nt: TGCGCCAGCAGCCGCAGTACAGGGGGCTCCTACAATGAGCAGTTCTTC

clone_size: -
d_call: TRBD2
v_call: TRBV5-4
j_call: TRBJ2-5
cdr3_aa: CASSPARGTRQETQYF
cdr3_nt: TGTGCCAGCAGCCCGGCCCGTGGGACTAGACAAGAGACCCAGTACTTC

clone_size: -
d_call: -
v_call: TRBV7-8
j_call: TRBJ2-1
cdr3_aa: CATRQGSPYNEQFF
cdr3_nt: TGTGCCACCCGCCAGGGTAGTCCTTACAATGAGCAGTTCTTC

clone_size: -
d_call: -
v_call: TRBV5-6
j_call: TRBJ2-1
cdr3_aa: CASSRDRGGRRFF
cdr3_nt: TGTGCCAGCAGCCGGGATAGGGGGGGGAGAAGGTTCTTC

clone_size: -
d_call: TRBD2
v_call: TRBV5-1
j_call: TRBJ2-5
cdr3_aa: CASSLVASGRETQYF
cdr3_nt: TGCGCCAGCAGCTTGGTGGCTAGCGGGAGAGAGACCCAGTACTTC

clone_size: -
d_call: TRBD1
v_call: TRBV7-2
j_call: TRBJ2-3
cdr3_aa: CASSLPTGTLTDTQYF
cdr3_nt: TGTGCCAGCAGCCTCCCGACAGGGACCCTCACAGATACGCAGTATTTT

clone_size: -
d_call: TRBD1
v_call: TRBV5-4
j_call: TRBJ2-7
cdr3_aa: CASSPWTGYEQYF
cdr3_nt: TGTGCCAGCAGCCCATGGACAGGGTACGAGCAGTACTTC

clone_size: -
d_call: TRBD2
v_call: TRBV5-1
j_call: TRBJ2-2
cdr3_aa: CASSLGDGGRGTGELFF
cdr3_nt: TGCGCCAGCAGCTTGGGTGACGGCGGGAGAGGTACCGGGGAGCTGTTTTTT

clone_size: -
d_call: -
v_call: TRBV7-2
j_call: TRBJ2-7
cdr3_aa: CASSSPGVGRGYEQYF
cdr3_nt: TGTGCCAGCAGCTCCCCTGGTGTCGGTAGAGGGTACGAGCAGTACTTC

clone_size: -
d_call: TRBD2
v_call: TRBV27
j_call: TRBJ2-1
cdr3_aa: CASSRLAGGNNEQFF
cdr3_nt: TGTGCCAGCAGCAGACTAGCGGGAGGCAACAATGAGCAGTTCTTC

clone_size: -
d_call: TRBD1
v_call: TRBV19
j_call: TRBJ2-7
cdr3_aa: CASSPRQGAYEQYF
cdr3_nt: TGTGCCAGTAGTCCCCGACAGGGAGCCTACGAGCAGTACTTC

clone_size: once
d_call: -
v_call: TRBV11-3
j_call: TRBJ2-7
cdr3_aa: CASSKGGESPYEQYF
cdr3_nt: TGTGCCAGCAGCAAAGGGGGGGAGTCGCCCTACGAGCAGTACTTC

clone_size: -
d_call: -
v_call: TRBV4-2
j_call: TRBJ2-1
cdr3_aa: CASSAETSRSYNEQFF
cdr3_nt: TGTGCCAGCAGCGCGGAGACTAGTCGCTCCTACAATGAGCAGTTCTTC

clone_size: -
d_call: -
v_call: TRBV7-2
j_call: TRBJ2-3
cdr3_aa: CASSTSYLSTDTQYF
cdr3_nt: TGTGCCAGCAGTACTAGCTATCTCAGCACAGATACGCAGTATTTT

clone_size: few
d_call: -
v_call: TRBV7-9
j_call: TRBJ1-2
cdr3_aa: CASSLSSVNYGYTF
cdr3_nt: TGTGCCAGCAGCTTGTCCAGCGTTAACTATGGCTACACCTTC

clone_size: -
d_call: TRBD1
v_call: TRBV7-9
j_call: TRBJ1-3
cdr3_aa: CASSLTGKGNTIYF
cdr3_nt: TGTGCCAGCAGCTTGACAGGGAAGGGAAACACCATATATTTT

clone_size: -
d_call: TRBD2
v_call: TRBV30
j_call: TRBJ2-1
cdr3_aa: CAWRTLTRLAGGSYNEQFF
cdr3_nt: TGTGCCTGGAGAACGCTCACCCGACTAGCGGGGGGGAGTTACAATGAGCAGTTCTTC

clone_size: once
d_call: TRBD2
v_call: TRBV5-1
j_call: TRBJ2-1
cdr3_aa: CASSLGTSGGHEQFF
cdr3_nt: TGCGCCAGCAGCCTCGGGACTAGCGGGGGCCATGAGCAGTTCTTC

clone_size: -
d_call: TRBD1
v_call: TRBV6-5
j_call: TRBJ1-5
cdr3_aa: CASSSGGHQPQHF
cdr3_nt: TGTGCCAGCAGCTCAGGGGGGCATCAGCCCCAGCATTTT

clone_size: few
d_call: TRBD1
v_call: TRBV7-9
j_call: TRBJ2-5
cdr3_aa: CASSSDRVNRETQYF
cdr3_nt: TGTGCCAGCAGCTCGGACAGGGTTAATCGAGAGACCCAGTACTTC

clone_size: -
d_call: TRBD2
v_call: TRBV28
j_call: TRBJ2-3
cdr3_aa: CASSRLAGGSTDTQYF
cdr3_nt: TGTGCCAGCAGCCGACTAGCGGGAGGGAGCACAGATACGCAGTATTTT

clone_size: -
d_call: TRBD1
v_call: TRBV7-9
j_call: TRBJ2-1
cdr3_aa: CASSPLAGGQFF
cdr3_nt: TGTGCCAGCAGCCCTTTGGCAGGGGGGCAGTTCTTC

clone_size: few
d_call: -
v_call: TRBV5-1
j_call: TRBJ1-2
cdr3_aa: CASSLGTANYGYTF
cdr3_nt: TGCGCCAGCAGCTTGGGGACAGCTAACTATGGCTACACCTTC

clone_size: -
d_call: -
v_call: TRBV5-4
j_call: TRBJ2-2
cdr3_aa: CASSFAGGPQTGELFF
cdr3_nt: TGTGCCAGCAGTTTCGCCGGGGGACCTCAAACCGGGGAGCTGTTTTTT

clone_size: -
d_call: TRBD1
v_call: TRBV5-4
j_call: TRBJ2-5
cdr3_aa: CASSTGTAQETQYF
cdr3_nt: TGTGCCAGCAGCACCGGGACAGCTCAAGAGACCCAGTACTTC

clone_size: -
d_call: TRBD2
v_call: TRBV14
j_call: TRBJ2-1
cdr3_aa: CASSRSLAGGSNEQFF
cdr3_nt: TGTGCCAGCAGCCGGTCCCTGGCGGGAGGTTCCAATGAGCAGTTCTTC

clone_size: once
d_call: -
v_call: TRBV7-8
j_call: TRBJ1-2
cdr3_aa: CASSLVGRLHYGYTF
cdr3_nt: TGTGCCAGCAGCTTAGTTGGCAGGCTTCACTATGGCTACACCTTC

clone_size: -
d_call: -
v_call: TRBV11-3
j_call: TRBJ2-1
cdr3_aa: CASSHGGFYNEQFF
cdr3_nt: TGTGCCAGCAGTCACGGGGGTTTCTACAATGAGCAGTTCTTC

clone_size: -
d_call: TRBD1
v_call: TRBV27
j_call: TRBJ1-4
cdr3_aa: CASSSLGGTGGEKLFF
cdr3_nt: TGTGCCAGCAGTTCTCTAGGGGGGACAGGTGGTGAAAAACTGTTTTTT

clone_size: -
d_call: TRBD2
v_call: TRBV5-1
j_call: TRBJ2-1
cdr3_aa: CASSLESGGARSEQFF
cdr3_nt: TGCGCCAGCAGCTTGGAAAGCGGGGGGGCAAGGAGTGAGCAGTTCTTC

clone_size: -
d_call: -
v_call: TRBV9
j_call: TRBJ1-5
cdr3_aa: CASSGGAGNQPQHF
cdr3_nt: TGTGCCAGCAGCGGGGGAGCGGGCAATCAGCCCCAGCATTTT

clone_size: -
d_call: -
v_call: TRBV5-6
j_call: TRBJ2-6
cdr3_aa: CASSLSPDGANVLTF
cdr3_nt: TGTGCCAGCAGCTTGTCACCAGATGGGGCCAACGTCCTGACTTTC

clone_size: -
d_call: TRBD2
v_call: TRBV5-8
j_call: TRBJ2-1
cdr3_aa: CASSLALAGGQFYNEQFF
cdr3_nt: TGTGCCAGCAGCTTGGCGCTAGCGGGGGGCCAGTTCTACAATGAGCAGTTCTTC